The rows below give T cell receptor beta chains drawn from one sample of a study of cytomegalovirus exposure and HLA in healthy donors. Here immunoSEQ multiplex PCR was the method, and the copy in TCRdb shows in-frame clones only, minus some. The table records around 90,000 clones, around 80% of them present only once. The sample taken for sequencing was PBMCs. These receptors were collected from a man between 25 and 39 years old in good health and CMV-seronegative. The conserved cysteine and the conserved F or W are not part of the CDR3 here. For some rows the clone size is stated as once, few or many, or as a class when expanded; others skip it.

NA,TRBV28,ASLGQPGGELF
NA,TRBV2,ASSDRQETQY
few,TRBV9,ASGDSPYSPLH
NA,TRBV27,ASSFYPGQGANYGYT
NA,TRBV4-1,ASSLEAKSTDTQY
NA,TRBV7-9,ASSLRRTSGSVTDTQY
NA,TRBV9,ASSVETGVKQY
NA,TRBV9,ASSVSYT
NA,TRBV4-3,ASSQDRGGPDTQY
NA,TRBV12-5,ASGLDQASSYNEQF
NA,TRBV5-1,ASSLGPGSFNQPQH
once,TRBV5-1,ASSTGLAGSETQY
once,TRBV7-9,ASSLTGGRPYEQY
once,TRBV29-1,SVRFTLNTEAF